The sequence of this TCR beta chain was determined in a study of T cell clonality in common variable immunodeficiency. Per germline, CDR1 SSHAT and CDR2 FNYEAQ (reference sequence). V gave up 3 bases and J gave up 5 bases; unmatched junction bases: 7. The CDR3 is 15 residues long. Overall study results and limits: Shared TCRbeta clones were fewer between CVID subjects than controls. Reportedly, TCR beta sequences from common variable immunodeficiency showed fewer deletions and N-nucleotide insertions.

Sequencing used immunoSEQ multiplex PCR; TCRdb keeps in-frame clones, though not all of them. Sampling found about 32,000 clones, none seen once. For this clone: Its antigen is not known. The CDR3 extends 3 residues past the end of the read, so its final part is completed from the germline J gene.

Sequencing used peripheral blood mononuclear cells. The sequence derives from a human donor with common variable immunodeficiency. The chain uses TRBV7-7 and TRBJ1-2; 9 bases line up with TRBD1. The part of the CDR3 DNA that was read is TGTGCCAGCAGCTTTACCGGGACAGGGTATTATGGC. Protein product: CASSFTGTGYYG. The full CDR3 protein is CASSFTGTGYYGYTF.